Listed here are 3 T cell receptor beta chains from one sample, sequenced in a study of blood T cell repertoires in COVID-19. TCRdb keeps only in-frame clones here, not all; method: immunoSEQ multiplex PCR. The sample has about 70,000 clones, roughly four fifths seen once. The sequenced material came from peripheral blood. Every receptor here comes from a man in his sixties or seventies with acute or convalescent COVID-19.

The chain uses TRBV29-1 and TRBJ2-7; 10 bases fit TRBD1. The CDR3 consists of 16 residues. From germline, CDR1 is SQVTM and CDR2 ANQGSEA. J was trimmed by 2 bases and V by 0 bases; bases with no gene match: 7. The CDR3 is CSVEDPGTGDPYEQYF. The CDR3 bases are TGCAGCGTTGAAGATCCGGGGACAGGGGACCCCTACGAGCAGTACTTC.

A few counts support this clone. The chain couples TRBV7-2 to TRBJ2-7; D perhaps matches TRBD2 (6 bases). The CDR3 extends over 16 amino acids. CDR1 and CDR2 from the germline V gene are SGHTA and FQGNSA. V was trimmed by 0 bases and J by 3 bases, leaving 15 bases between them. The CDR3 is CASSLARGASRYEQYF. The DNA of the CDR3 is TGTGCCAGCAGCTTAGCACGCGGGGCTAGCCGCTACGAGCAGTACTTC. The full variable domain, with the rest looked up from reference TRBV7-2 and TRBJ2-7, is GAGVSQSPSNKVTEKGKDVELRCDPISGHTALYWYRQSLGQGLEFLIYFQGNSAPDKSGLPSDRFSAERTGGSVSTLTIQRTQQEDSAVYLCASSLARGASRYEQYFGPGTRLTVT.

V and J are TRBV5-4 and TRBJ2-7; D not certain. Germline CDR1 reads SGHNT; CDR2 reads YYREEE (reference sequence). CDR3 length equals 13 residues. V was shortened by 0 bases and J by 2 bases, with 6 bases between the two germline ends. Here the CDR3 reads CASSLEPAYEQYF. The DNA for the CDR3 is TGTGCCAGCAGCTTGGAACCAGCCTACGAGCAGTACTTC.